This entry lists 29 T cell receptor beta chains sequenced from one sample in a study of shared clonotypes between healthy human individuals. Naive-designated CD8 cells lacked CD45RO, were positively enriched for CCR7, and omitted terminally differentiated effector memory CD45RA+ cells. Assay used: immunoSEQ multiplex PCR; TCRdb lists only in-frame clones, some missing. The sample yields under 700,000 clones, 85% to 95% seen once. Sequenced input: naive CD8+ T cells sorted from blood. All receptors come from a young woman in good health.

V usage is TRBV28 and J usage is TRBJ1-5, with TRBD1 identical over 12 bases. Trimming cost V 9 bases and J 6 bases; bases outside gene matches: 6. Germline-derived CDR1 and CDR2 are MDHEN and SYDVKM. The CDR3 is made up of 14 amino acids. The CDR3 region has the DNA TGTGCCAGAGGGGACAGGGGGCCCGTTCAGCCCCAGCATTTT. This sequence encodes CARGDRGPVQPQHF.

As concerns this clone: An end of the junction differs from the germline gene, which may be a read error. At the DNA level, this CDR3 is encoded by other sequences in the same sample as well. V usage is TRBV28 and J usage is TRBJ1-1; 7 bases map to TRBD1. The CDR3 extends over 14 amino acids. CDR1 and CDR2 from the germline V gene are MDHEN and SYDVKM. CDR3 coding DNA: TGTGCCAGCACCGAGACAGGGCCGAACACCGAAGCTTTCTTT. Translating it yields CASTETGPNTEAFF.

The chain uses TRBV7-6 and TRBJ2-5; no firm D call. The length of the CDR3 is 13 residues. V gave up 2 bases and J gave up 2 bases, with 6 bases separating them. Germline CDR1 SGHVS, CDR2 FNYEAQ. The CDR3 DNA is TGTGCCAGCAGCTTATTCCTGCAAGAGACCCAGTACTTC. Amino acid sequence: CASSLFLQETQYF.

This rearrangement joins TRBV9 to TRBJ2-1, with 7 positions matching TRBD1. Trimming removed 2 bases from V and 7 bases from J; junction bases left unmatched: 0. Germline V gives CDR1 SGDLS, CDR2 YYNGEE. The CDR3 is 12 residues long. CDR3 amino acids: CASSVGQNEQFF. The CDR3 DNA reads as TGTGCCAGCAGCGTGGGACAGAATGAGCAGTTCTTC.

The chain joins TRBV28 to TRBJ2-2; the D gene is possibly TRBD1 (6 bases). Trimming removed 7 bases at V and 4 bases at J, with 13 bases between. The germline V gene has CDR1 MDHEN and CDR2 SYDVKM. The CDR3 has 14 residues. DNA for the CDR3: TGTGCCAGCAAGTGGGGGCAGGGCACCGGGGAGCTGTTTTTT. Translating gives CASKWGQGTGELFF.

This chain links TRBV11-3 with TRBJ2-7, with D possibly being TRBD1 (6 bases). The CDR3 totals 16 residues. Germline V gene lookup returns CDR1 SGHNT and CDR2 YENEEA. Trimming removed 1 base from V and 0 bases from J, with 13 bases in between. Here the CDR3 reads CASSLGGQGISYEQYF. For the CDR3, the DNA is TGTGCCAGCAGCTTAGGGGGGCAGGGAATCTCCTACGAGCAGTACTTC.

CDR3 sequence (DNA): TGTGCCAGCAGTGAATTTAACAGGGGGACTTCCGAGCAGTACTTC. It encodes CASSEFNRGTSEQYF. This rearrangement joins TRBV25-1 to TRBJ2-7; 8 bases map to TRBD1. V was pared by 1 base and J by 6 bases, with 8 bases of the junction left unmatched. The CDR3 contains 15 residues. Per germline, CDR1 MGHDK and CDR2 SYGVNS.

V and J are TRBV13 and TRBJ2-3; TRBD2 agrees at 11 bases. V lost 5 bases, J lost 12 bases, and 22 bases stayed unmatched. CDR3 length: 18 amino acids. CDR1 is PRHDT and CDR2 is FYEKMQ in the germline V gene (reference sequence). The CDR3 bases are TGTGCCAGCAGCCCACTAGCCCCCCTAGCGACTAGCGGGACCGAACAGTATTTT. Protein product: CASSPLAPLATSGTEQYF.

This chain joins TRBV4-1 and TRBJ2-2, with 9 bases lining up with TRBD2. Trimming cost V 0 bases and J 4 bases; bases outside gene matches: 3. Per the germline V gene, CDR1 is MGHRA and CDR2 is YSYEKL. The CDR3 spans 16 residues. The CDR3 loop reads CASSQEREGRTGELFF. The CDR3 nucleotides are TGCGCCAGCAGCCAAGAGCGGGAGGGTCGCACCGGGGAGCTGTTTTTT.

The chain is built from TRBV6-5 and TRBJ2-4; a weak D match, TRBD2 (5 bases). The germline V gene encodes CDR1 MNHEY and CDR2 SVGAGI. The CDR3 covers 14 residues. The V and J ends lost 5 bases and 8 bases respectively, with 16 bases between them. CDR3 DNA: TGTGCCAGCAGTCCGGCCGGGGATTGGGACATTCAGTACTTC. Amino acids: CASSPAGDWDIQYF.

This chain links TRBV28 with TRBJ1-1; D might be TRBD1 (6 bases). The germline V gene encodes CDR1 MDHEN and CDR2 SYDVKM. V lost 2 bases to trimming and J lost 2 bases, with 9 bases between them. The CDR3 sequence is 14 residues long. The CDR3 here is CASSLGGLNTEAFF. The CDR3 bases are TGTGCCAGCAGTTTAGGGGGGCTTAACACTGAAGCTTTCTTT.

V usage is TRBV19 and J usage is TRBJ1-1, with 9 bases aligning to TRBD1. The CDR3 sequence is 15 residues long. Trimming cost V 3 bases and J 1 base; bases outside gene matches: 3. Germline loops: CDR1 LNHDA, CDR2 SQIVND (reference sequence). The DNA of the CDR3 is TGTGCCAGTAGTATGATGACAGGGGGGAACACTGAAGCTTTCTTT. It translates to CASSMMTGGNTEAFF.

This chain links TRBV2 with TRBJ2-3, with TRBD2 as a possible D gene (6 bases). The germline CDR1 and CDR2 sequences are SNHLY and FYNNEI. This CDR3 has 15 amino acids. The V end was cut by 10 bases, the J end by 1 base, with 18 bases between. CDR3 in amino acids: CATPSGGTRTDTQYF. The CDR3 nucleotides read TGTGCCACCCCGAGTGGCGGGACCCGCACAGATACGCAGTATTTT. Together with reference TRBV2 and TRBJ2-3, the CDR3 gives the full variable domain: EPEVTQTPSHQVTQMGQEVILRCVPISNHLYFYWYRQILGQKVEFLVSFYNNEISEKSEIFDDQFSVERPDGSNFTLKIRSTKLEDSAMYFCATPSGGTRTDTQYFGPGTRLTVL.

The chain has TRBV5-1 and TRBJ2-7; 11 positions agree with TRBD2. The V and J ends lost 2 bases and 4 bases, in that order; junction bases with no gene match: 2. The CDR3 covers 14 residues. Germline loops: CDR1 SGHRS, CDR2 YFSETQ. CDR3 DNA sequence: TGCGCCAGCAGCTTTACTAGCGGGAGTTACGAGCAGTACTTC. Protein product: CASSFTSGSYEQYF.

CDR3 DNA sequence: TGTGCCAGCAGTCGCGAAAGTCCGGGAACTCAGCCCCAGCATTTT. This codes for CASSRESPGTQPQHF. This chain uses TRBV4-2 with TRBJ1-5; D unresolved. The CDR3 sequence is 15 residues long. Trimming took 6 bases from V and 6 from J, leaving 18 bases between them. CDR1 is LGHNA, CDR2 YNFKEQ, per germline.

The chain links TRBV4-1 to TRBJ1-1; TRBD1 aligns across 7 bases. The length of the CDR3 is 15 residues. CDR1 and CDR2 from the germline V gene are MGHRA and YSYEKL. Unmatched junction bases numbered 5, after V lost 4 bases and J lost 0 bases. CDR3 coding DNA: TGCGCCAGCAGCCTCCGGGGACAGTTGAACACTGAAGCTTTCTTT. This encodes CASSLRGQLNTEAFF.

The rearrangement joins TRBV19 to TRBJ2-3, with D hard to call. V shed 3 bases and J shed 6 bases, with 16 bases lying between them. This CDR3 is built from 15 residues. Germline loops: CDR1 LNHDA, CDR2 SQIVND (reference sequence). The CDR3 DNA reads TGTGCCAGTAGTATGGTTCCGGATTTACCCGATACGCAGTATTTT. It is translated as CASSMVPDLPDTQYF. The full variable domain, its missing parts supplied by reference TRBV19 and TRBJ2-3, is DGGITQSPKYLFRKEGQNVTLSCEQNLNHDAMYWYRQDPGQGLRLIYYSQIVNDFQKGDIAEGYSVSREKKESFPLTVTSAQKNPTAFYLCASSMVPDLPDTQYFGPGTRLTVL.

This chain links TRBV28 with TRBJ2-1, with D maybe TRBD1 (5 bases). V was cut by 10 bases and J by 2 bases, with 15 bases left in between. CDR3 size: 14 residues. The germline CDR1 and CDR2 sequences are MDHEN and SYDVKM. The CDR3 spells CATGDSQPYNEQFF. CDR3 in DNA: TGTGCCACCGGAGACAGTCAGCCCTACAATGAGCAGTTCTTC.

The rearrangement uses TRBV30 and TRBJ1-5; 9 positions agree with TRBD1. CDR3 length: 16 residues. The V and J ends lost 0 bases and 4 bases, in that order; junction bases with no gene match: 7. Germline V gene data show CDR1 as GTSNPN and CDR2 as SVGIG (reference sequence). CDR3 in DNA: TGTGCCTGGAGTGTAGGGACAGGGTTCTCAAATCAGCCCCAGCATTTT. Protein product: CAWSVGTGFSNQPQHF.

J is TRBJ1-6 and V is TRBV2; D possibly corresponds to TRBD1 (5 bases). V was pared by 7 bases and J by 5 bases, with 6 bases between. Germline V lookup: CDR1 SNHLY, CDR2 FYNNEI. CDR3 length: 12 residues. This CDR3 reads CASIRDNSPLHF. The CDR3 nucleotides read TGTGCCAGCATCAGGGATAATTCACCCCTCCACTTT. The full variable domain, in which reference TRBV2 and TRBJ1-6 provide the parts outside the CDR3, is EPEVTQTPSHQVTQMGQEVILRCVPISNHLYFYWYRQILGQKVEFLVSFYNNEISEKSEIFDDQFSVERPDGSNFTLKIRSTKLEDSAMYFCASIRDNSPLHFGNGTRLTVT.

This clone was counted once. The chain uses TRBV2 and TRBJ2-7, with unresolved D. The CDR3 loop spans 14 amino acids. The ends were cut back, 4 bases at V and 4 bases at J, with 14 bases in the middle. Germline CDR1 SNHLY, CDR2 FYNNEI. CDR3 region: CASSGPSKNYEQYF. The CDR3, as DNA: TGTGCCAGCAGTGGCCCCTCAAAGAATTACGAGCAGTACTTC. Full variable domain (missing parts from reference TRBV2 and TRBJ2-7): EPEVTQTPSHQVTQMGQEVILRCVPISNHLYFYWYRQILGQKVEFLVSFYNNEISEKSEIFDDQFSVERPDGSNFTLKIRSTKLEDSAMYFCASSGPSKNYEQYFGPGTRLTVT.

V and J are TRBV20-1 and TRBJ1-2, with a tentative D call TRBD1 (6 bases). The CDR3 has 11 residues. CDR1 and CDR2 (germline): DFQATT, SNEGSKA (reference sequence). The ends were cut back, 8 bases at V and 4 bases at J, with 11 bases in the middle. The CDR3, as DNA: TGCAGTCCAGGGGAATTCTATGGCTACACCTTC. Protein: CSPGEFYGYTF.

The gene calls are TRBV27 and TRBJ1-3, with 7 nucleotides matching TRBD1. CDR1 is MNHEY and CDR2 is SMNVEV in the germline V gene (reference sequence). The CDR3 is made up of 16 amino acids. V shed 6 bases and J 2 bases; nucleotides not matched to a gene: 10. Written as DNA, the CDR3 is TGTGCCAGCAGACCCTCAGGGGGGATTACTGGAAACACCATATATTTT. Translation gives CASRPSGGITGNTIYF.

The rearrangement links TRBV6-6 to TRBJ2-2; 7 bases map to TRBD1. Germline loops: CDR1 MNHNY, CDR2 SVGAGI (reference sequence). The CDR3 runs to 15 residues. With V trimmed by 0 bases and J by 4 bases, 2 bases remained unmatched. The chain's CDR3 is CASSYSGTATGELFF. CDR3 DNA sequence: TGTGCCAGCAGTTACTCGGGGACAGCCACCGGGGAGCTGTTTTTT.

The rearrangement links TRBV23-1 to TRBJ1-1; D is ambiguous. TRBV23-1 is an ORF, with its function uncertain. The ends were cut back, 0 bases at V and 5 bases at J, with 13 bases in the middle. This CDR3 contains 15 residues. Here the CDR3 DNA reads TGCGCCAGCAGTCAATCCGGCTCCTCGGGGACTGAAGCTTTCTTT. Encoded protein: CASSQSGSSGTEAFF.

This sequence joins TRBV5-1 and TRBJ2-6; no definite D call. The CDR3 runs 13 residues. Germline lookup yields CDR1 SGHRS and CDR2 YFSETQ. The V end was cut by 1 base, the J end by 4 bases, with 3 bases between. CDR3: CASSLNGANVLTF. As DNA, the CDR3 is TGCGCCAGCAGCTTGAACGGGGCCAACGTCCTGACTTTC.

With regard to this clone: Additional DNA sequences in this sample encode the identical CDR3. The genes are TRBV27 and TRBJ2-2; D perhaps matches TRBD2 (5 bases). This CDR3 spans 14 amino acids. Trimming cost V 3 bases and J 2 bases, with 7 bases left between them. Germline V CDR1 and CDR2: MNHEY, SMNVEV (reference sequence). As DNA, the CDR3 is TGTGCCAGCAGTTTGGCGGGTAACACCGGGGAGCTGTTTTTT. Translation: CASSLAGNTGELFF.

This chain joins TRBV2 and TRBJ2-3; D gene ambiguous. V was shortened by 2 bases and J by 4 bases, with 13 bases between the two germline ends. The CDR3 is 15 amino acids. Germline assignment: CDR1 SNHLY and CDR2 FYNNEI. The CDR3 bases are TGTGCCAGCAGTGAAAGTCGGAGTTTAGCAGATACGCAGTATTTT. Its protein product is CASSESRSLADTQYF.

The rearrangement links TRBV13 to TRBJ2-7; a possible D gene is TRBD2 (5 bases). The ends were cut back, 3 bases at V and 3 bases at J, with 15 bases in the middle. From germline, CDR1 is PRHDT and CDR2 FYEKMQ (reference sequence). CDR3 size: 15 residues. CDR3 loop: CASSLLVSEGYEQYF. The CDR3 region has the DNA TGTGCCAGCAGCTTGCTAGTTAGTGAGGGCTACGAGCAGTACTTC.